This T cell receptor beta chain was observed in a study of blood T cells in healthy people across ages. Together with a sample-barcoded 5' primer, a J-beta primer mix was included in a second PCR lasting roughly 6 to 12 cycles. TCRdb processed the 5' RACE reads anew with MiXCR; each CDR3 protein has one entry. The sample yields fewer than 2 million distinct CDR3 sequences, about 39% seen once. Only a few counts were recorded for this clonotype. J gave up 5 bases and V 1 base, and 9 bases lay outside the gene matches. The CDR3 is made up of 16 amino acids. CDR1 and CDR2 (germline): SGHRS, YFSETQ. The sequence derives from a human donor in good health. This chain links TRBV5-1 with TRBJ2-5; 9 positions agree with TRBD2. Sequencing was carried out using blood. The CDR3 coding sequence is TGCGCCAGCAGCTTGCATTCGGGTAGCGGGGGTGAGACCCAGTACTTC. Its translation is CASSLHSGSGGETQYF.